A selection of T cell receptor beta chains follows, all from one sample in a study of shared clonotypes between healthy human individuals. Profiling relied on immunoSEQ multiplex PCR, and the TCRdb table lists in-frame clones only, not all of them. The table lists approximately 1.5 million clones, approximately 98.5% of them singletons. Input material: naive CD4+ T cells sorted from blood. The receptors stem from a man between 25 and 39 years old in good health. The conserved cysteine and the conserved F or W are not part of the CDR3 here. Size is stated for part of the rows, as once, few or many counts, or as a class when the clone is expanded.

>.|TRBJ1-5|TRBV15
ATSPGGQPQH
>.|TRBJ2-3|TRBV5-6
ASSSLAATDTQY
>.|TRBJ1-4|TRBV11-2
ASSLRWEKLF
>.|TRBJ2-1|TRBV27
ASRSYNEQF
>.|TRBJ2-1|TRBV6-4
ASSDSSGRNEQF
>.|TRBJ2-7|TRBV6-5
ASRTPGHPLEQY
>.|TRBJ1-1|TRBV28
ASSPVGGEGPEAF
>once|TRBJ2-2|TRBV9
ASSVVAGVGTGELF
>once|TRBJ2-3|TRBV27
ASSLGTNTQY
>.|TRBJ1-2|TRBV5-4
ASSPPGPEARGYT